The 25 T cell receptor beta chains reported below all come from one sample, sequenced in a study of control samples from healthy donors and cancer patients. Data came from immunoSEQ multiplex PCR; TCRdb stores just in-frame clones and leaves some out. The table has 90,000 or so clones, more than 85% seen once. Sequenced material: blood. These receptors were obtained from a woman aged 45-60 years in good health.

This clone showed up just once. This chain uses TRBV2 with TRBJ1-5; a weak D match, TRBD1 (6 bases). Trimming took off 5 bases at V and 3 bases at J, with 11 bases between the two ends. Germline V CDR1 and CDR2: SNHLY, FYNNEI. This CDR3 region has 14 residues. This CDR3 reads CASSTGTPNQPQHF. CDR3 DNA sequence: TGTGCCAGCAGTACGGGGACACCCAATCAGCCCCAGCATTTT.

The chain is built from TRBV20-1 and TRBJ1-2; D remains ambiguous. The CDR3 has 11 amino acids. Germline-derived CDR1 and CDR2 are DFQATT and SNEGSKA (reference sequence). The V end was cut by 3 bases, the J end by 3 bases, with 5 bases between. CDR3 coding DNA: TGCAGTGCTAGGTCTCACTATGGCTACACCTTC. It encodes CSARSHYGYTF.

The V gene is TRBV9, the J gene TRBJ1-1; D might be TRBD1 (5 bases). This CDR3 contains 11 residues. CDR1 is SGDLS and CDR2 is YYNGEE in the germline V gene. V shed 8 bases and J shed 1 base, with 6 bases lying between them. The CDR3 spells CASGGNTEAFF. Here the CDR3 DNA reads TGTGCCAGTGGGGGGAACACTGAAGCTTTCTTT.

The V gene is TRBV12-3 or TRBV12-4, the J gene TRBJ1-1, with D unresolved. The CDR3 covers 12 residues. Trimming cost V 7 bases and J 0 bases, with 6 bases left between them. CDR3 residues: CASTSLNTEAFF. In nucleotides, the CDR3 is TGTGCCAGCACCTCCTTGAACACTGAAGCTTTCTTT.

A remark on this clone: One end of the junction does not line up with germline, which may come from a read error. The same CDR3 is also encoded by other DNA sequences in this sample. CDR3 in DNA: TGCGCCAGCAGTGTAGGCGGGACTAGCGGTAATGAACAGTTCTTC. Translated, it gives CASSVGGTSGNEQFF. The chain combines TRBV10-2 with TRBJ2-1; 11 bases map to TRBD2. CDR1 WSHSY and CDR2 SAAADI come from the germline V gene. This CDR3 comprises 15 residues.

This clone was picked up one time. The same CDR3 also results from other DNA sequences found in this sample. The CDR3: CASSVGGTSGNEQFF. The CDR3 nucleotides are TGCGCCAGCAGTGTAGGCGGGACTAGCGGTAATGAGCAGTTCTTC. The genes are TRBV10-2 and TRBJ2-1; 11 bases fit TRBD2. CDR1 and CDR2 (germline): WSHSY, SAAADI. V was clipped by 4 bases and J by 7 bases; unmatched bases: 6. The CDR3 is made up of 15 amino acids.

The chain is built from TRBV12-5 and TRBJ1-1; D uncertain. Per germline, CDR1 LGHNT and CDR2 FRNRAP. The CDR3 contains 13 residues. Trimming took off 7 bases at V and 4 bases at J, with 13 bases between the two ends. This CDR3 reads CASVKPTRTEAFF. The DNA for the CDR3 is TGTGCTAGTGTCAAACCAACCCGCACTGAAGCTTTCTTT.

This clone has just a few counts. The rearrangement joins TRBV7-3 to TRBJ2-1; D might be TRBD1 or TRBD2, each matching 5 bases. Germline-derived CDR1 and CDR2 are SGHTA and FQGTGA. Deletions cut 4 bases from V and 6 bases from J, with 13 bases between. The CDR3 sequence is 14 residues long. The DNA of the CDR3 is TGTGCCAGCAGCTCCAGTAATGGGGGCAATGAGCAGTTCTTC. It encodes CASSSSNGGNEQFF.

The rearrangement links TRBV7-9 to TRBJ1-1; D unclear. This CDR3 is 13 amino acids long. Looked up from germline, CDR1 is SEHNR and CDR2 is FQNEAQ (reference sequence). The V end lost 1 base, the J end lost 7 bases, and 10 bases lay between the germline ends. The CDR3 DNA reads as TGTGCCAGCAGCTTAGGATCAACGGATGAAGCTTTCTTT. Amino acids: CASSLGSTDEAFF.

The chain is built from TRBV2 and TRBJ1-4; D is ambiguous. Germline CDR1 and CDR2: SNHLY and FYNNEI. V was cut by 6 bases and J by 3 bases, with 11 bases left in between. The CDR3 totals 14 residues. In DNA form, the CDR3 reads TGTGCCAGCAGCCTTGGCTCCTCTAATGAAAAACTGTTTTTT. It specifies CASSLGSSNEKLFF.

The chain is built from TRBV19 and TRBJ1-2; D is uncertain. CDR3 size: 16 residues. Per the germline V gene, CDR1 is LNHDA and CDR2 is SQIVND (reference sequence). V was cut by 0 bases and J by 0 bases, with 11 bases left in between. The CDR3 loop is CASSIEFMPPNYGYTF. Written as DNA, the CDR3 is TGTGCCAGTAGTATAGAATTCATGCCTCCTAACTATGGCTACACCTTC.

The V gene is TRBV29-1, the J gene TRBJ2-7, with D possibly matching TRBD1 (5 bases). CDR3 size: 12 residues. Germline V CDR1 and CDR2: SQVTM, ANQGSEA. Trimming removed 7 bases at V and 2 bases at J, with 12 bases between. CDR3 DNA: TGCAGCGGGGCAGGGTCGCCCTACGAGCAGTACTTC. Amino acid sequence: CSGAGSPYEQYF.

The V call is TRBV19, the J call TRBJ2-1; the match to TRBD2 covers 12 bases. CDR3 length: 17 residues. Germline CDR1 LNHDA, CDR2 SQIVND (reference sequence). Germline trimming cut 5 bases from V and 9 bases from J; bases unmatched to any gene: 14. In DNA, the CDR3 is TGTGCCAGTAGTCTAGCGGGAGGGCCAGTTAATGGTGGTGAGCAGTTCTTC. Residues: CASSLAGGPVNGGEQFF.

CDR3: CASSARGSTNEKLFF. The CDR3 region has the DNA TGTGCCAGCAGTGCCCGGGGGTCAACTAATGAAAAACTGTTTTTT. The chain recombines TRBV2 with TRBJ1-4, with a weak D call TRBD1 (5 bases). The CDR3 totals 15 residues. V shed 4 bases and J shed 0 bases, with 9 bases lying between them. Germline CDR1 is SNHLY and CDR2 is FYNNEI.

V gene TRBV28 combines with J gene TRBJ1-3, with a possible D match to TRBD1 (5 bases). The germline V gene has CDR1 MDHEN and CDR2 SYDVKM. The V gene lost 6 bases and the J gene lost 4 bases, with 19 bases spanning the gap. The CDR3 contains 16 residues. The CDR3 loop is CASSLLGGGSGNTIYF. The CDR3 nucleotides read TGTGCCAGCAGCCTGCTGGGTGGGGGATCGGGAAACACCATATATTTT. The variable domain in full, completed from reference TRBV28 and TRBJ1-3, reads DVKVTQSSRYLVKRTGEKVFLECVQDMDHENMFWYRQDPGLGLRLIYFSYDVKMKEKGDIPEGYSVSREKKERFSLILESASTNQTSMYLCASSLLGGGSGNTIYFGEGSWLTVV.

The chain carries TRBV7-8 and TRBJ2-2, with D perhaps given as TRBD1 or TRBD2 (5 bases each). The CDR3 runs to 16 residues. Looked up from germline, CDR1 is SGHVS and CDR2 is FQNEAQ. The germline V and J ends were trimmed by 3 bases and 1 base, with 12 bases remaining between them. In nucleotides, the CDR3 is TGTGCCAGCAGCTTCGTAAGGGGACGGAACACCGGGGAGCTGTTTTTT. Translating gives CASSFVRGRNTGELFF.

This chain uses TRBV11-3 with TRBJ2-7; the D gene is possibly TRBD1 (5 bases). Germline values: CDR1 SGHNT, CDR2 YENEEA. The CDR3 is 15 residues long. V was shortened by 5 bases and J by 1 base, with 15 bases between the two germline ends. The CDR3 sequence: CASSPQPRVSYEQYF. In nucleotides, the CDR3 is TGTGCCAGCAGCCCCCAGCCCAGGGTTTCCTACGAGCAGTACTTC.

The rearrangement links TRBV4-1 to TRBJ2-1; 10 bases line up with TRBD2. This CDR3 contains 14 residues. The J segment lost 8 bases and the V segment lost 3 bases, leaving 4 bases of the junction unmatched. In germline, CDR1 is MGHRA, CDR2 YSYEKL. The CDR3 coding sequence is TGCGCCAGCAGCCAGCCTAGCGGGAGCTATGAGCAGTTCTTC. It yields the protein CASSQPSGSYEQFF.

The chain links TRBV11-2 to TRBJ1-5, with unresolved D. The germline gives CDR1 SGHAT, CDR2 FQNNGV. Trimming took 2 bases from V and 5 from J, leaving 16 bases between them. This CDR3 comprises 16 residues. Written as DNA, the CDR3 is TGTGCCAGCAGCTTATCCTTCGTTGCGGGAGATCAGCCCCAGCATTTT. Translated: CASSLSFVAGDQPQHF.

The chain recombines TRBV5-5 with TRBJ1-4; D gene ambiguous. Germline V gene lookup returns CDR1 SGHKS and CDR2 YYEKEE (reference sequence). The CDR3 runs to 15 residues. V shed 0 bases and J shed 7 bases, with 13 bases lying between them. CDR3 sequence (DNA): TGTGCCAGCAGCTTGGAAGTTGCAGGCTCTGAAAAACTGTTTTTT. It yields the protein CASSLEVAGSEKLFF.

The chain uses TRBV6-5 and TRBJ1-2; 7 nucleotides match TRBD1. This CDR3 contains 14 residues. The V segment lost 2 bases and the J segment 2 bases; nucleotides outside the gene matches: 2. CDR1 is MNHEY, CDR2 SVGAGI, per germline. The CDR3 sequence is CASSYGDSNYGYTF. CDR3 DNA sequence: TGTGCCAGCAGTTACGGGGACAGCAACTATGGCTACACCTTC.

The chain is built from TRBV4-2 and TRBJ2-6; the D is unclear. Germline lookup yields CDR1 LGHNA and CDR2 YNFKEQ. The CDR3 contains 20 residues. Trimming took off 1 base at V and 0 bases at J, with 19 bases between the two ends. CDR3 residues: CASSQVFKGFSLSGANVLTF. The CDR3 DNA follows: TGTGCCAGCAGCCAAGTTTTCAAGGGTTTCTCCCTCTCTGGGGCCAACGTCCTGACTTTC.

The rearrangement uses TRBV6-6 and TRBJ1-1, with 7 bases aligning to TRBD1. This CDR3 region has 14 residues. Germline values: CDR1 MNHNY, CDR2 SVGAGI (reference sequence). The J segment lost 1 base and the V segment lost 7 bases, leaving 6 bases of the junction unmatched. CDR3 DNA sequence: TGTGCCAGCATTCTACAGGGGTCGAACACTGAAGCTTTCTTT. Its translation is CASILQGSNTEAFF.

The chain employs TRBV2 and TRBJ1-5, with D unclear. Germline V gene data show CDR1 as SNHLY and CDR2 as FYNNEI. The CDR3 runs 14 residues. V gave up 9 bases and J gave up 0 bases, with 12 bases separating them. In DNA form, the CDR3 reads TGTGCCAGTGGGCAAACCTATAGCAATCAGCCCCAGCATTTT. This sequence encodes CASGQTYSNQPQHF.

This sequence joins TRBV23-1 and TRBJ2-1, with D hard to call. TRBV23-1 has ORF status, its function being uncertain. With 0 bases removed from V and 3 bases from J, the gap between germline ends came to 9 bases. This CDR3 comprises 15 residues. This chain's CDR3 is CASSQSNSSYNEQFF. The CDR3 DNA is TGCGCCAGCAGTCAATCGAATTCCAGCTACAATGAGCAGTTCTTC.